In this sample, the clone carrying this T cell receptor (beta chain) turned up a few times. The data were taken from a study of T-cell memory formation after mild COVID-19. Study information: The two donors had largely donor-specific TCR clusters.

Germline V CDR1 and CDR2: ENHRY, SYGVKD. This CDR3 region has 16 residues. Trimming shortened V by 5 bases and J by 4 bases, and 20 bases separated the two germline ends. UMIs and sample barcodes were carried by the TCR alpha and TCR beta cDNA libraries that 5'RACE produced using constant-segment primers. One entry per CDR3 protein results from TCRdb running MiXCR on the 5' RACE reads. The data hold about 430,000 distinct CDR3 sequences, with roughly 18% observed a single time. The TCR was taken from a man aged 18 to 30 who had mild COVID-19 (a few samples of this study predate the infection). Cell type and time point are not known. The chain carries TRBV10-3 and TRBJ1-2, with D unclear. Sequencing was done on a sample of PBMCs or a T cell subset sorted from them (not recorded which). In DNA form, the CDR3 reads TGTGCCATCAGTAGTCCGGGAGACATGAGCCCCTATGGCTACACCTTC. Translation gives CAISSPGDMSPYGYTF.